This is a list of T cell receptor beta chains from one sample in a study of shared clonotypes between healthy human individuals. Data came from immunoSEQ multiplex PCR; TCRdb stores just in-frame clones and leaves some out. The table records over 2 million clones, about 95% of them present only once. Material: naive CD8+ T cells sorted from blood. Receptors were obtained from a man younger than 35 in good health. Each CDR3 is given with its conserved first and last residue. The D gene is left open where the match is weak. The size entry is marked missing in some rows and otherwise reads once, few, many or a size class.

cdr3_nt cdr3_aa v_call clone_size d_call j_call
TGTGCCAGCAGTGTGGAAGAGGGCGGGGGCTATGGCTACACCTTC CASSVEEGGGYGYTF TRBV2 - - TRBJ1-2
TGTGCCAGCACCGACGGGGCGAGCTACGAGCAGTACTTC CASTDGASYEQYF TRBV25-1 once - TRBJ2-7
TGCGCCAGCAGCTACCGGGACGTAACCGGGGAGCTGTTTTTT CASSYRDVTGELFF TRBV4-1 - - TRBJ2-2
TGTGCCAGCAATCCCCACCCCCATTCACCCCTCCACTTT CASNPHPHSPLHF TRBV7-2 once - TRBJ1-6
TGTGCCAGCAGCTTATTCGGGGATGAGCAGTACTTC CASSLFGDEQYF TRBV13 - - TRBJ2-7
TGCAGTGCTGGCCGGGACAATGGCTACACCTTC CSAGRDNGYTF TRBV20-1 - - TRBJ1-2
TGTGCCACCAGCAGAGTATTCGGTAATTCACCCCTCCACTTT CATSRVFGNSPLHF TRBV15 - - TRBJ1-6
TGTGCCAGCAGTAGCACGGTCTACAATGAGCAGTTCTTC CASSSTVYNEQFF TRBV6-5 - - TRBJ2-1
TGCGCCAGCAGCCTACAGAACGATAGAGAACAAGAGACCCAGTACTTC CASSLQNDREQETQYF TRBV4-1 - - TRBJ2-5
TGTGCCAGCAGCGTAGCCGGGAGTGAGGTCTACGAGCAGTACTTC CASSVAGSEVYEQYF TRBV9 - - TRBJ2-7
TGTGCCAGCAGCCTCCAGGGACAGACCTACGAGCAGTACTTC CASSLQGQTYEQYF TRBV5-6 - TRBD1 TRBJ2-7
TGTGCCAGCAGTTTAAGTGAAACAGTGTTCAAATCAGGGGCCCAGCATTTT CASSLSETVFKSGAQHF TRBV27 - - TRBJ1-5
TGTGCCAGCAGCTTGGAACCGACTAACACTGAAGCTTTCTTT CASSLEPTNTEAFF TRBV5-6 - - TRBJ1-1
TGTGCCTGGAGTGAATCTCGACAGGGGGCCCACGAGCAGTACTTC CAWSESRQGAHEQYF TRBV30 - TRBD1 TRBJ2-7
TGTGCCAGCAGTTGGGGAAGCAATCAGCCCCAGCATTTT CASSWGSNQPQHF TRBV28 - - TRBJ1-5
TGTGCCAGCAGCTTGACAGGGAATCCTGGAAACACCATATATTTT CASSLTGNPGNTIYF TRBV28 - TRBD1 TRBJ1-3
TGTGCCAGCAGCTTGGAGGCAGAAGAGACCCAGTACTTC CASSLEAEETQYF TRBV5-4 - - TRBJ2-5
TGTGCCAGCAGCTCCGCAGGGGGACCAGATACGCAGTATTTT CASSSAGGPDTQYF TRBV7-2 - TRBD1 TRBJ2-3
TGTGCCAGCAGTTACCACATCGAATCCTACGAGCAGTACTTC CASSYHIESYEQYF TRBV6-6 - - TRBJ2-7
TGCGCCAGCAGTGATGGAGGACTAGCGGAGTACTTC CASSDGGLAEYF TRBV10-1 - TRBD2 TRBJ2-7
TGCGCCAGCAGCCAAGAGTTCGGCTTCTCACCCTACGAGCAGTACTTC CASSQEFGFSPYEQYF TRBV4-1 - - TRBJ2-7
TGTGCCAGTAGTATAGATTGGACGGACCCTGCGGGGTTCGACGGCAGACCGCATCAGCCCCAGCATTTT CASSIDWTDPAGFDGRPHQPQHF TRBV19 - - TRBJ1-5
TGTGCCAGCAGCTCCGTAGTCGGCCAAGAGACCCAGTACTTC CASSSVVGQETQYF TRBV6-5 once - TRBJ2-5
TGTGCCAGCAGTCCGGGGGGATGGGATGAGCAGTTCTTC CASSPGGWDEQFF TRBV7-9 - TRBD2 TRBJ2-1
TGTGCCAGCAGTTTCGGGGCAGTAGTCACTGAAGCTTTCTTT CASSFGAVVTEAFF TRBV27 - - TRBJ1-1
TGTGCCAGCAGCTTGACTAGCGGGAGTGGCAATGAGCAGTTCTTC CASSLTSGSGNEQFF TRBV5-8 - TRBD2 TRBJ2-1
TGTGCCAGCAGCCTAAACCCGGAGCATGAGCAGTTCTTC CASSLNPEHEQFF TRBV5-4 - - TRBJ2-1
TGTGCCAGCAGTTACTCGTGGAGTCAGCCCCAGCATTTT CASSYSWSQPQHF TRBV6-5 - - TRBJ1-5
TGTGCCAGCAGCTTAGTTCTGGCGGGGGCGAACCAAGAGACCCAGTACTTC CASSLVLAGANQETQYF TRBV7-9 - - TRBJ2-5
TGTGCCAGTAGTATAGATCTGGAAATGAGCTCCTACGAGCAGTACTTC CASSIDLEMSSYEQYF TRBV19 - - TRBJ2-7
TGTGCCAGTAGCCACAGACCGGGACAGGGAGTCCCGTATGAGCAGTTCTTC CASSHRPGQGVPYEQFF TRBV19 - TRBD1 TRBJ2-1
TGCGCCAGCAGGCCAGGGTGGTTGGACGGGGAGCTGTTTTTT CASRPGWLDGELFF TRBV4-1 - - TRBJ2-2
TGTGCCAGCAGCGTAGTAGCGGGGCTGTACAATGAGCAGTTCTTC CASSVVAGLYNEQFF TRBV9 - TRBD2 TRBJ2-1
TGTGCCAGCAGCCAAGAATTAGCGCGCACTGAAGCTTTCTTT CASSQELARTEAFF TRBV14 - - TRBJ1-1
TGTGCCAGCAGCTTAGGGGGGGACAGGGCCTATCAGCCCCAGCATTTT CASSLGGDRAYQPQHF TRBV5-6 - TRBD1 TRBJ1-5
TGTGCCAGCAGTTTAACCGGGCTTGCAGATACGCAGTATTTT CASSLTGLADTQYF TRBV28 - - TRBJ2-3
TGTGCCAGCAGCCGAGCAGGGGTAGCGGGAGGACACACAGATACGCAGTATTTT CASSRAGVAGGHTDTQYF TRBV14 - TRBD2 TRBJ2-3
TGTGCCAGCAGTGGGCCCGGACTAGCGGGAGTGGGTGAGCAGTACTTC CASSGPGLAGVGEQYF TRBV6-1 - TRBD2 TRBJ2-7
TGCAGTGCTACAGCAGACTACGAGCAGTACTTC CSATADYEQYF TRBV20-1 - - TRBJ2-7
TGTGCCAGCGGTACGACAGGGTCCAGGGATACGCAGTATTTT CASGTTGSRDTQYF TRBV27 - TRBD1 TRBJ2-3
TGTGCCACTAAACAGGGGGCACCCTCCTACGAGCAGTACTTC CATKQGAPSYEQYF TRBV27 - TRBD1 TRBJ2-7
TGTGCCAGCAGCCCCGGGGATTCCCCTATCTACGAGCAGTACTTC CASSPGDSPIYEQYF TRBV7-6 - - TRBJ2-7
TGCGCCAGCAGCCATCCGTACCAAGAGACCCAGTACTTC CASSHPYQETQYF TRBV4-1 - - TRBJ2-5
TGTGCCAGCAGCCCCGACAGCGTCGCCTACGAGCAGTACTTC CASSPDSVAYEQYF TRBV13 - - TRBJ2-7
TGCGCCAGCAGCCACCGACTAGCGGTCACCTACGAGCAGTACTTC CASSHRLAVTYEQYF TRBV4-3 - TRBD2 TRBJ2-7
TGTGCCAGCAACTCCGGACTAGCGGGAGACGAGCAGTACTTC CASNSGLAGDEQYF TRBV27 - TRBD2 TRBJ2-7
TGCGCCAGCAGCCAAGCCCCTAACAGTAAGACTGAAGCTTTCTTT CASSQAPNSKTEAFF TRBV4-1 - - TRBJ1-1
TGTGCCATCAGGGTCCCCCGTGACAGGGGTTCTGAAGCTTTCTTT CAIRVPRDRGSEAFF TRBV10-3 once TRBD1 TRBJ1-1
TGTGCCAGCAGCTTCGGGGCAGCAAGTGAAAAACTGTTTTTT CASSFGAASEKLFF TRBV7-9 once - TRBJ1-4
TGTGCCAGCAGCTTAGACTCACTAGCGGGGCCCTACGAGCAGTACTTC CASSLDSLAGPYEQYF TRBV7-9 - TRBD2 TRBJ2-7
TGTGCCAGCAGCTTGTCCTACGTCGGACTAGCGGGTTCGAATGAGCAGTTCTTC CASSLSYVGLAGSNEQFF TRBV5-5 - TRBD2 TRBJ2-1
TGTGCCAGCAGCTTAGATCTCCGGGGTGAGCAGTACTTC CASSLDLRGEQYF TRBV11-2 - - TRBJ2-5
TGCAGCGTTGAAATGGATCAGGGCGCCCCAGATACGCAGTATTTT CSVEMDQGAPDTQYF TRBV29-1 - - TRBJ2-3
TGCAGCGTTGTTGCTAGCTACAATGAGCAGTTCTTC CSVVASYNEQFF TRBV29-1 - - TRBJ2-1